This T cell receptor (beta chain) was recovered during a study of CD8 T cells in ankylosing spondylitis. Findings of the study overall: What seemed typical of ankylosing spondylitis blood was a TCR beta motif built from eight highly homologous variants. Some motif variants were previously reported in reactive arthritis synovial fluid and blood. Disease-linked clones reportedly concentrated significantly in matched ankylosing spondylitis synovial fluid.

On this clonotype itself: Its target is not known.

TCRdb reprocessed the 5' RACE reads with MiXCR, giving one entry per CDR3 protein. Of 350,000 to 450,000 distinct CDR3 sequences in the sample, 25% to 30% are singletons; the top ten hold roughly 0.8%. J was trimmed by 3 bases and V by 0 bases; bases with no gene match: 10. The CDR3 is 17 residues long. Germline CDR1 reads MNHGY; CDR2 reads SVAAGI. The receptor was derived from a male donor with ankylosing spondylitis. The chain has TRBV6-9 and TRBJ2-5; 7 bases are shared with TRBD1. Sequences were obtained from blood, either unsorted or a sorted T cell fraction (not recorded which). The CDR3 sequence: CASSYSKIQGREETQYF. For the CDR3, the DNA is TGTGCCAGCAGTTATTCGAAGATACAGGGGCGTGAAGAGACCCAGTACTTC.